The 23 T cell receptor beta chains reported below all come from one sample, sequenced in a study of T cells in Graves' hyperthyroidism and ophthalmopathy. Authors of the study amplified TCR beta CDR3 regions from RNA transcripts. The HTBI primer set served for first-round RT-PCR of the TCR CDR3. Each CDR3 protein gets one entry after TCRdb re-called the multiplex PCR reads with MiXCR. Of about 260,000 distinct CDR3 sequences listed, approximately 16% are singletons. Sequencing was done on a sample of blood. Receptor source: a woman younger than 35 with Graves' ophthalmopathy.

This clonotype was seen ten or more times. A much larger clone lies one base from this, so it may be a read error. The chain couples TRBV7-9 to TRBJ1-1; the D is unclear. Germline V gives CDR1 SEHNR, CDR2 FQNEAQ (reference sequence). V lost 5 bases to trimming and J lost 1 base, with 5 bases between them. The CDR3 length is 12 residues. This CDR3 reads CASSNRNTEAFF. The CDR3 bases are TGTGCCAGCAGCAACAGGAACACTGAAGCTTTCTTT. Full variable domain (missing parts from reference TRBV7-9 and TRBJ1-1): DTGVSQNPRHKITKRGQNVTFRCDPISEHNRLYWYRQTLGQGPEFLTYFQNEAQLEKSRLLSDRFSAERPKGSFSTLEIQRTEQGDSAMYLCASSNRNTEAFFGQGTRLTVV.

This clonotype appeared many times. This chain uses TRBV6-1 with TRBJ1-1; TRBD1 is a possible D gene (5 bases). From germline, CDR1 is MNHNS and CDR2 SASEGT. There are 14 residues in the CDR3. Trimming cost V 7 bases and J 3 bases, with 15 bases left between them. CDR3 DNA sequence: TGTGCCAGCAAAGGGGCCCGCACTTACACTGAAGCTTTCTTT. Amino acids: CASKGARTYTEAFF.

This clonotype appeared many times. This sequence joins TRBV13 and TRBJ2-1; TRBD2 agrees at 9 bases. Unmatched junction bases numbered 3, after V lost 6 bases and J lost 6 bases. Germline CDR1 and CDR2: PRHDT and FYEKMQ (reference sequence). CDR3 size: 13 residues. CDR3 in amino acids: CASRPAGGNEQFF. Written as DNA, the CDR3 is TGTGCCAGCAGGCCAGCGGGAGGCAATGAGCAGTTCTTC.

This clonotype was seen many times. The chain is built from TRBV10-3 and TRBJ2-3; perhaps D is TRBD1 or TRBD2 (6 bases each). The CDR3 extends over 16 amino acids. V dropped 0 bases and J dropped 4 bases, with 14 bases sitting between them. The germline gives CDR1 ENHRY, CDR2 SYGVKD. The CDR3 loop reads CAISESRDNPPDTQYF. CDR3 nucleotides: TGTGCCATCAGTGAGTCGCGGGACAACCCCCCAGATACGCAGTATTTT.

This clonotype was seen repeatedly, ten times or more. The J gene is TRBJ2-2, the V gene TRBV6-6; a possible D gene is TRBD1 (6 bases). Germline assignment: CDR1 MNHNY and CDR2 SVGAGI (reference sequence). The CDR3 totals 13 residues. V was shortened by 2 bases and J by 5 bases, with 6 bases between the two germline ends. The CDR3 spells CASSYRGTGELFF. CDR3 bases: TGTGCCAGCAGTTACAGGGGGACCGGGGAGCTGTTTTTT.

Only a few counts were recorded for this clonotype. The chain has TRBV20-1 and TRBJ1-4, with 7 bases that match TRBD1. This CDR3 region has 14 residues. Germline values: CDR1 DFQATT, CDR2 SNEGSKA (reference sequence). Trimming cost V 2 bases and J 8 bases; bases outside gene matches: 8. Here the CDR3 DNA reads TGCAGTGCTAGACCGCCGGACAGGCCAGAAAAACTGTTTTTT. Protein product: CSARPPDRPEKLFF.

This chain connects TRBV24-1 to TRBJ1-3; D remains ambiguous. Germline V CDR1 and CDR2: KGHDR, SFDVKD. V lost 9 bases, J lost 0 bases, and 8 bases lay in between. This CDR3 comprises 13 residues. The CDR3 sequence is CATRSSSGNTIYF. CDR3 bases: TGTGCCACCCGGTCTAGCTCTGGAAACACCATATATTTT.

The chain couples TRBV2 to TRBJ2-1; 10 nucleotides agree with TRBD2. The CDR3 is 15 amino acids. V lost 3 bases to trimming and J lost 6 bases; unmatched junction nucleotides: 5. Looked up from germline, CDR1 is SNHLY and CDR2 is FYNNEI. Here the CDR3 DNA reads TGTGCCAGCAGTGAGGCTAGCGGGAGTCCCAATGAGCAGTTCTTC. Protein sequence: CASSEASGSPNEQFF.

Details on this clonotype: A much more abundant neighbour one base away suggests this may be a read error. This chain uses TRBV19 with TRBJ1-5; tentative D call: TRBD1 (5 bases). Germline CDR1 reads LNHDA; CDR2 reads SQIVND (reference sequence). CDR3 length: 16 amino acids. V was trimmed by 5 bases and J by 3 bases, leaving 17 bases between them. The CDR3 DNA reads as TGTGCCAGTAGTTATGACAGCTTTAATAACAATCAGCCCCAGCATTTT. Translated: CASSYDSFNNNQPQHF.

Notes on this clonotype: Being one base from a much bigger clone, this may be a read error. The chain carries TRBV7-9 and TRBJ1-3; D may be TRBD1 (6 bases). The V gene lost 2 bases and the J gene lost 3 bases, with 14 bases spanning the gap. Germline CDR1 and CDR2: SEHNR and FQNEAQ (reference sequence). This CDR3 is built from 16 residues. The CDR3 DNA is TGTGCCAGCAGCTTAAGTTTGGGGGGGCTTGGAAACACCATATATTTT. Its protein product is CASSLSLGGLGNTIYF. The full variable domain, rest sourced from reference TRBV7-9 and TRBJ1-3, is DTGVSQNPRHKITKRGQNVTFRCDPISEHNRLYWYRQTLGQGPEFLTYFQNEAQLEKSRLLSDRFSAERPKGSFSTLEIQRTEQGDSAMYLCASSLSLGGLGNTIYFGEGSWLTVV.

The sample holds a few counts of this clonotype. The CDR3 nucleotides are TGCGCCAGCAGCCAAGATGGGGCCGGTGAAAAACTGTTTTTT. It encodes CASSQDGAGEKLFF. The chain is built from TRBV4-1 and TRBJ1-4, with D perhaps matching TRBD1 (5 bases). Germline CDR1 and CDR2: MGHRA and YSYEKL. The CDR3 length is 14 residues. V lost 0 bases and J lost 7, with 9 bases in between.

V usage is TRBV20-1 and J usage is TRBJ1-6, with 8 nucleotides matching TRBD1. The V gene's germline CDR1 is DFQATT and CDR2 SNEGSKA (reference sequence). This CDR3 comprises 15 residues. With V trimmed by 3 bases and J by 5 bases, 6 bases remained unmatched. The CDR3 DNA is TGCAGTGCTAGGGTCCAGGGGGCTAATAATTCACCCCTCCACTTT. Encoded protein: CSARVQGANNSPLHF.

This clonotype has ten or more counts. The V call is TRBV11-3, the J call TRBJ2-3; 11 bases align to TRBD2. V was clipped by 5 bases and J by 4 bases; unmatched bases: 8. The V gene's germline CDR1 is SGHNT and CDR2 YENEEA. This CDR3 has 16 residues. As DNA, the CDR3 is TGTGCCAGCAGCCTTTCTAGCGGGAGGTCCCCAGATACGCAGTATTTT. Encoded protein: CASSLSSGRSPDTQYF.

This clonotype was seen more than once but under ten times. This sequence joins TRBV6-1 and TRBJ2-7; 9 bases agree with TRBD1. The CDR3 spans 15 residues. The germline CDR1 and CDR2 sequences are MNHNS and SASEGT. The ends lost 5 bases at V and 5 bases at J; junction bases unmatched: 10. In nucleotides, the CDR3 is TGTGCCAGCAGTTATAGGGACAGGGACATCCACGAGCAGTACTTC. This codes for CASSYRDRDIHEQYF.

This clonotype was picked up many times. V and J are TRBV7-9 and TRBJ2-1; 9 bases agree with TRBD1. After removal of 5 bases from V and 12 bases from J, the junction contained 17 bases not matched to a gene. Germline V gene data show CDR1 as SEHNR and CDR2 as FQNEAQ (reference sequence). CDR3 length: 16 amino acids. This chain's CDR3 is CASSPQGQGSLGGQFF. The CDR3 nucleotides read TGTGCCAGCAGCCCACAAGGACAGGGGTCGTTGGGGGGGCAGTTCTTC.

At least ten counts were recorded for this clonotype. The chain carries TRBV18 and TRBJ2-7; 16 positions agree with TRBD2. The CDR3 consists of 15 residues. Looked up from germline, CDR1 is KGHSH and CDR2 is LQKENI. Trimming cost V 3 bases and J 9 bases; bases outside gene matches: 5. CDR3 protein: CASSPAGLAGGVQYF. Written as DNA, the CDR3 is TGTGCCAGCTCACCCGCGGGACTAGCGGGAGGGGTGCAGTACTTC.

V gene TRBV25-1 combines with J gene TRBJ2-1; 11 positions agree with TRBD2. The J call is in doubt because the DNA end fits TRBJ2-7 better. This CDR3 has 16 amino acids. Germline loops: CDR1 MGHDK, CDR2 SYGVNS. The CDR3 here is CASSDQTSGGYNEQYF. The DNA of the CDR3 is TGTGCCAGCAGTGACCAAACTAGCGGGGGTTACAATGAGCAGTACTTC.

This clonotype has ten or more counts. CDR3 DNA sequence: TGTGCCAGCAGCTTAGATTGGGGGAACACAGATACGCAGTATTTT. Translation: CASSLDWGNTDTQYF. The chain joins TRBV7-9 to TRBJ2-3, with D tentatively TRBD1 or TRBD2 (5 bases each). The CDR3 loop spans 15 amino acids. Trimming cost V 1 base and J 2 bases, with 10 bases left between them. Germline CDR1 is SEHNR and CDR2 is FQNEAQ (reference sequence).

The sample holds many counts of this clonotype. The chain couples TRBV27 to TRBJ2-7; D is undetermined. The CDR3 covers 13 residues. V was shortened by 0 bases and J by 3 bases, with 6 bases between the two germline ends. Germline-derived CDR1 and CDR2 are MNHEY and SMNVEV (reference sequence). The CDR3 here is CASSLSASYEQYF. DNA of the CDR3: TGTGCCAGCAGTTTATCTGCCAGCTACGAGCAGTACTTC.

Many counts were recorded for this clonotype. J is TRBJ1-1 and V is TRBV28; possibly TRBD1 for D (5 bases). The CDR3 spans 16 residues. Per germline, CDR1 MDHEN and CDR2 SYDVKM. V lost 4 bases, J lost 3 bases, and 18 bases lay in between. The CDR3 coding sequence is TGTGCCAGCAGTTGGGGGAACAGGCAAAGGGACACTGAAGCTTTCTTT. It yields the protein CASSWGNRQRDTEAFF.

This clonotype was counted ten times or more. This chain uses TRBV29-1 with TRBJ1-2; D ambiguous. The V end lost 4 bases, the J end lost 4 bases, and 10 bases lay between the germline ends. The germline V gene has CDR1 SQVTM and CDR2 ANQGSEA. CDR3 size: 12 residues. As DNA, the CDR3 is TGCAGCGTTGGGGCAGTCGGCTATGGCTACACCTTC. This codes for CSVGAVGYGYTF.

This clonotype has ten or more counts. The chain couples TRBV6-1 to TRBJ1-4; 8 nucleotides align to TRBD1. V trimming: 5 bases; J trimming: 7 bases; junction bases outside the gene matches: 6. This CDR3 is built from 14 residues. Looked up from germline, CDR1 is MNHNS and CDR2 is SASEGT. The CDR3 sequence is CASSSGTGFEKLFF. The DNA of the CDR3 is TGTGCCAGCAGTTCCGGGACAGGTTTTGAAAAACTGTTTTTT.

The V call is TRBV12-3 or TRBV12-4, the J call TRBJ2-1, with 8 bases that match TRBD2. V was pared by 6 bases and J by 7 bases, with 8 bases of the junction left unmatched. This CDR3 contains 14 residues. This CDR3 reads CASRLGGGSNEQFF. The CDR3 nucleotides are TGTGCCAGCAGGCTCGGGGGGGGATCGAATGAGCAGTTCTTC.